This T cell receptor (beta chain) was recorded in a study of shared clonotypes between healthy human individuals. Study summary: Donors had three CD4 naive, three CD4 memory, two CD8 naive and one CD8 memory plate apiece.

CDR3 length: 14 amino acids. Germline CDR1 is ENHRY and CDR2 is SYGVKD. The J segment lost 6 bases and the V segment lost 5 bases, leaving 2 bases of the junction unmatched. As to this clone: What it binds is not known. Other DNA sequences in this sample translate to the same CDR3.

Study results and limitations: Rarefaction exposed incomplete sorted-subset sequencing despite large depth. Only blood was sampled; tissue repertoires likely differ. Donor scarcity curtailed the genetic and exposure-history diversity represented herein.

Sequencing used immunoSEQ multiplex PCR; TCRdb keeps in-frame clones, though not all of them. The sample consists of some 2.3 million clones, more than 80% of them appearing once. This chain uses TRBV10-3 with TRBJ2-3; 13 nucleotides line up with TRBD2. The sequenced material came from naive CD4+ T cells from PBMCs. Stated subset: CD45RA+ positively selected. The source of this sequence is a man aged 18-30 years in good health. Some clones in this sample may be carry-over from other donors' samples. This chain's CDR3 is CAISPGLAGDTQYF. CDR3 DNA: TGTGCCATCAGTCCGGGACTAGCGGGGGATACGCAGTATTTT.